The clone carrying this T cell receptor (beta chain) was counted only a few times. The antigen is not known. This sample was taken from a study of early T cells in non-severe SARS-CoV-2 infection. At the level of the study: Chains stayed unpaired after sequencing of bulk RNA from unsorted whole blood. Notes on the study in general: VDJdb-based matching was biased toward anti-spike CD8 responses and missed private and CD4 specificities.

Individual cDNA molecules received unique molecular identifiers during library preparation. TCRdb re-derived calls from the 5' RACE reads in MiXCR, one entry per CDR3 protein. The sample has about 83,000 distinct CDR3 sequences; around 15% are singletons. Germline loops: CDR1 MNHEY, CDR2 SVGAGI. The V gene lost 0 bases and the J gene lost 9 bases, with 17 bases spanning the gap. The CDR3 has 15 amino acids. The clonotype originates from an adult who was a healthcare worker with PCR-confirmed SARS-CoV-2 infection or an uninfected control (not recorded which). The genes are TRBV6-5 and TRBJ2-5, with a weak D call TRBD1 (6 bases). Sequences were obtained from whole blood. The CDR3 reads CASSYSLVQPGAQYF. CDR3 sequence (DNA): TGTGCCAGCAGTTACTCATTGGTACAGCCAGGGGCCCAGTACTTC.